The 7 T cell receptor beta chains below come from one sample, sequenced in a study of blood T cell repertoires in COVID-19. Clones were sequenced by immunoSEQ multiplex PCR, and TCRdb holds only the in-frame ones, with some missing. The sample carries around 220,000 clones, approximately 86% recorded once. Specimen: peripheral blood. Source of these receptors: a man aged 18 to 30 with active or convalescent COVID-19.

This chain links TRBV27 with TRBJ2-7, with 16 bases that match TRBD2. This CDR3 comprises 15 residues. The J segment lost 6 bases and the V segment lost 4 bases, leaving 3 bases of the junction unmatched. Germline CDR1 reads MNHEY; CDR2 reads SMNVEV (reference sequence). The CDR3 nucleotides are TGTGCCAGCAGTTGGGGACTAGCGGGAGGGAGCGAGCAGTACTTC. It encodes CASSWGLAGGSEQYF.

The chain uses TRBV7-2 and TRBJ2-7, with D unresolved. This CDR3 is built from 13 residues. CDR1 is SGHTA, CDR2 FQGNSA, per germline. The ends were cut back, 3 bases at V and 3 bases at J, with 9 bases in the middle. This CDR3 is CASSFYDIYEQYF. Written as DNA, the CDR3 is TGTGCCAGCAGCTTCTACGACATCTACGAGCAGTACTTC.

The chain links TRBV5-1 to TRBJ2-7, with D tentatively TRBD2 (5 bases). The CDR3 has 15 residues. V was shortened by 0 bases and J by 7 bases, with 17 bases between the two germline ends. The V gene's germline CDR1 is SGHRS and CDR2 YFSETQ. The CDR3 here is CASSLAGPQSGEQYF. As DNA, the CDR3 is TGCGCCAGCAGCTTGGCAGGACCACAGTCGGGGGAGCAGTACTTC.

J is TRBJ1-1 and V is TRBV7-2, with D hard to call. This CDR3 contains 18 residues. Germline CDR1 and CDR2: SGHTA and FQGNSA. The ends were cut back, 1 base at V and 1 base at J, with 19 bases in the middle. Here the CDR3 DNA reads TGTGCCAGCAGCTTAGGAGGAGTGGGGAGACTTTCGAACACTGAAGCTTTCTTT. Translation: CASSLGGVGRLSNTEAFF.

This chain joins TRBV6-5 and TRBJ1-2; D perhaps matches TRBD1 (5 bases). The germline V and J ends were trimmed by 6 bases and 0 bases, with 14 bases remaining between them. Germline V gene sequence: CDR1 MNHEY, CDR2 SVGAGI. The CDR3 extends over 15 amino acids. Here the CDR3 reads CASSPQAGPNYGYTF. CDR3 sequence (DNA): TGTGCCAGCAGCCCCCAAGCAGGGCCTAACTATGGCTACACCTTC.

The chain joins TRBV10-2 to TRBJ1-2, with 8 bases that match TRBD1. V shed 3 bases and J 7 bases; nucleotides not matched to a gene: 13. The CDR3 loop spans 16 amino acids. In germline, CDR1 is WSHSY, CDR2 SAAADI. The CDR3 coding sequence is TGCGCCAGCAGTGAATCAAGGACTGGGACAGGTAGTGGCTACACCTTC. It codes for CASSESRTGTGSGYTF.

The chain is built from TRBV19 and TRBJ1-2; possible D gene TRBD1, 6 bases. Germline loops: CDR1 LNHDA, CDR2 SQIVND (reference sequence). V was shortened by 7 bases and J by 4 bases, with 13 bases between the two germline ends. The CDR3 covers 13 residues. The CDR3: CASTPGTFYGYTF. In DNA form, the CDR3 reads TGTGCCAGTACCCCCGGGACATTCTATGGCTACACCTTC.